This TCR beta chain stems from a study of blood T cell repertoires in COVID-19. Whole-study context: Donors in the United States, Italy and Spain gave samples during acute or convalescent COVID-19. Sample material is recorded as cDNA or gDNA derived from T cells, B-cell-depleted T cells, or PBMCs.

Clinical history as reported by participants underpinned cohort assignment. Recovered participants had two consecutive negative NP/OP PCR tests, healthcare professional clearance, or symptom resolution. TCRdb's copy holds only in-frame clones and misses some; the assay was immunoSEQ multiplex PCR. The sample contains roughly 400,000 clones, less than 95% of which appear only once. Sequences were obtained from PBMCs or T cells enriched from blood (not recorded which). The TCR comes from a man younger than 35 who had recovered from COVID-19.

In DNA, the CDR3 is TGCGCCAGCAGCTTGTGGCGCGAACAGGGGGTATTCACTGAAGCTTTCTTT. It encodes CASSLWREQGVFTEAFF. The genes are TRBV5-1 and TRBJ1-1, with TRBD1 identical over 8 bases. The CDR3 loop spans 17 amino acids. V was pared by 1 base and J by 4 bases, with 12 bases of the junction left unmatched. Germline V CDR1 and CDR2: SGHRS, YFSETQ.